These 26 T cell receptor beta chains share one sample of origin, sequenced in a study of response to subunit inactivated influenza vaccine. TCRdb re-derived calls from the RT-PCR reads in MiXCR, one entry per CDR3 protein. The data show just over 300,000 distinct CDR3 sequences, with 20% to 25% seen just once and roughly 10% held by the top ten. This material consisted of PBMCs from blood, taken approximately 22 months after vaccination. Receptors originate from a man aged 50 to 69 who received an inactivated influenza vaccine.

This clonotype has only a few counts. The chain uses TRBV7-9 and TRBJ2-3; TRBD1 aligns across 7 bases. The germline V gene encodes CDR1 SEHNR and CDR2 FQNEAQ (reference sequence). This CDR3 spans 17 amino acids. The V segment lost 6 bases and the J segment 7 bases; nucleotides outside the gene matches: 19. As DNA, the CDR3 is TGTGCCAGCAGGAAGATGCTCCGGGACAGCAAGAATAATACGCAGTATTTT. Residues: CASRKMLRDSKNNTQYF. The variable domain in full, completed from reference TRBV7-9 and TRBJ2-3, reads DTGVSQNPRHKITKRGQNVTFRCDPISEHNRLYWYRQTLGQGPEFLTYFQNEAQLEKSRLLSDRFSAERPKGSFSTLEIQRTEQGDSAMYLCASRKMLRDSKNNTQYFGPGTRLTVL.

This clonotype was seen a few times. The J gene is TRBJ1-1, the V gene TRBV19; 7 positions match TRBD1. J gave up 2 bases and V 10 bases, and 7 bases lay outside the gene matches. Germline V lookup: CDR1 LNHDA, CDR2 SQIVND (reference sequence). CDR3 length equals 13 residues. The CDR3 region has the DNA TGTGCCACCCGCAGGGGGGTTAACACTGAAGCTTTCTTT. Amino acids: CATRRGVNTEAFF.

V gene TRBV24-1 combines with J gene TRBJ2-3, with D perhaps TRBD2 (7 bases). CDR1 and CDR2 from the germline V gene are KGHDR and SFDVKD. Trimming removed 0 bases at V and 0 bases at J, with 9 bases between. This CDR3 spans 16 amino acids. CDR3 sequence (DNA): TGTGCCACCAGTGATTTGGGGGGGGCAAGCACAGATACGCAGTATTTT. Its protein product is CATSDLGGASTDTQYF.

This clonotype was seen only a few times. The rearrangement links TRBV12-3 or TRBV12-4 to TRBJ1-2; a weak D match, TRBD1 (5 bases). Trimming took 2 bases from V and 7 from J, leaving 11 bases between them. The CDR3 has 13 residues. The CDR3 sequence is CASSLRIRGGYTF. CDR3 DNA: TGTGCCAGCAGTTTAAGGATAAGGGGTGGCTACACCTTC.

The chain links TRBV7-2 to TRBJ2-1; D may be TRBD2 (6 bases). The CDR3 sequence is 16 residues long. V was clipped by 1 base and J by 0 bases, with 10 bases between them. Germline V CDR1 and CDR2: SGHTA, FQGNSA. The DNA for the CDR3 is TGTGCCAGCAGCTTAGTCCCCGGGAGCTCCTACAATGAGCAGTTCTTC. This translates into CASSLVPGSSYNEQFF.

This clonotype has just a few counts. The chain carries TRBV2 and TRBJ1-5; D not certain. V lost 6 bases and J lost 6, with 12 bases in between. This CDR3 region has 13 residues. CDR1 and CDR2 from the germline V gene are SNHLY and FYNNEI. CDR3 nucleotides: TGTGCCAGCAGGGGTTATAAGGGTCAGCCCCAGCATTTT. This sequence encodes CASRGYKGQPQHF.

This clonotype was observed a handful of times. V and J are TRBV20-1 and TRBJ1-1; TRBD1 matches 7 bases. Trimming removed 3 bases from V and 1 base from J; junction bases left unmatched: 8. The germline gives CDR1 DFQATT, CDR2 SNEGSKA (reference sequence). The CDR3 is made up of 15 amino acids. The CDR3 sequence is CSASGRGSTNTEAFF. In nucleotides, the CDR3 is TGCAGTGCTAGTGGCAGGGGGTCCACGAACACTGAAGCTTTCTTT.

The V and J genes are TRBV5-1 and TRBJ1-6, with no clear D. CDR1 is SGHRS, CDR2 YFSETQ, per germline. The length of the CDR3 is 15 residues. V shed 0 bases and J shed 7 bases, with 11 bases lying between them. The CDR3: CASSLAGPENSPLHF. The DNA for the CDR3 is TGCGCCAGCAGCTTGGCCGGCCCGGAGAATTCACCCCTCCACTTT.

V usage is TRBV14 and J usage is TRBJ2-2; D uncertain. From germline, CDR1 is SGHDN and CDR2 FVKESK. CDR3 length: 13 residues. V was pared by 1 base and J by 7 bases, with 7 bases between. In DNA, the CDR3 is TGTGCCAGCAGCCAAGGAGCTATCGGGGAGCTGTTTTTT. Translated, it gives CASSQGAIGELFF.

This clonotype turned up a few times. This chain uses TRBV18 with TRBJ1-3; D remains unclear. There are 15 residues in the CDR3. Trimming took off 2 bases at V and 0 bases at J, with 8 bases between the two ends. The V gene's germline CDR1 is KGHSH and CDR2 LQKENI. CDR3 DNA sequence: TGTGCCAGCTCACCATCAGTCGTCTCTGGAAACACCATATATTTT. It specifies CASSPSVVSGNTIYF.

This clonotype came up a few times. The chain employs TRBV20-1 and TRBJ1-2; 7 bases agree with TRBD1. The germline gives CDR1 DFQATT, CDR2 SNEGSKA (reference sequence). With V trimmed by 3 bases and J by 0 bases, 16 bases remained unmatched. The CDR3 has 18 amino acids. CDR3 sequence (DNA): TGCAGTGCTAGCCCGGCCCCCGGACAGGCCCGAACTAACTATGGCTACACCTTC. Protein sequence: CSASPAPGQARTNYGYTF.

This clonotype showed up just once. A read error is possible here, since a much larger clone lies one base away. V gene TRBV20-1 combines with J gene TRBJ2-7; D is ambiguous. The CDR3 is 13 amino acids. Germline CDR1 and CDR2: DFQATT and SNEGSKA (reference sequence). The CDR3 DNA reads as TGCAGTGCTAGAGACTATAGCTCCTACGCGCAGTACTTC. It yields the protein CSARDYSSYAQYF.

This clonotype was detected ten times or more. The rearrangement joins TRBV20-1 to TRBJ1-2; TRBD1 agrees at 8 bases. The ends lost 6 bases at V and 6 bases at J; junction bases unmatched: 15. CDR3 size: 15 residues. Germline V gene lookup returns CDR1 DFQATT and CDR2 SNEGSKA (reference sequence). In nucleotides, the CDR3 is TGCAGTGCCCCTTTCCGGGGACAGGAGAGGAATGGCTACACCTTC. Translated, it gives CSAPFRGQERNGYTF.

The chain links TRBV28 to TRBJ2-1; 13 nucleotides line up with TRBD2. Germline values: CDR1 MDHEN, CDR2 SYDVKM. Unmatched junction bases numbered 0, after V lost 6 bases and J lost 7 bases. CDR3 size: 13 residues. The CDR3 nucleotides read TGTGCCAGCAGGACTAGCGGGAGGAATGAGCAGTTCTTC. It specifies CASRTSGRNEQFF. Based on the CDR3 plus reference TRBV28 and TRBJ2-1, the full variable domain is DVKVTQSSRYLVKRTGEKVFLECVQDMDHENMFWYRQDPGLGLRLIYFSYDVKMKEKGDIPEGYSVSREKKERFSLILESASTNQTSMYLCASRTSGRNEQFFGPGTRLTVL.

This clonotype was counted between two and nine times. The chain combines TRBV2 with TRBJ2-3; D possibly corresponds to TRBD1 (6 bases). The CDR3 sequence is 15 residues long. Between the trimmed V and J ends, which lost 6 bases and 5 bases, there was a span of 18 bases. The V gene's germline CDR1 is SNHLY and CDR2 FYNNEI. For the CDR3, the DNA is TGTGCCAGCAGGGGGGACATTACAAGGGGAGATACGCAGTATTTT. It codes for CASRGDITRGDTQYF. Together with reference TRBV2 and TRBJ2-3, the CDR3 gives the full variable domain: EPEVTQTPSHQVTQMGQEVILRCVPISNHLYFYWYRQILGQKVEFLVSFYNNEISEKSEIFDDQFSVERPDGSNFTLKIRSTKLEDSAMYFCASRGDITRGDTQYFGPGTRLTVL.

The genes are TRBV18 and TRBJ1-1; 8 positions agree with TRBD1. The CDR3 is made up of 18 amino acids. Unmatched junction bases numbered 18, after V lost 5 bases and J lost 4 bases. Germline loops: CDR1 KGHSH, CDR2 LQKENI. The CDR3 DNA reads as TGTGCCAGCTCAAAAACCAGGGGGCGCTCTTCCCTCCCCACTGAAGCTTTCTTT. Its translation: CASSKTRGRSSLPTEAFF.

The rearrangement uses TRBV28 and TRBJ2-3; no clear D. The V gene lost 3 bases and the J gene lost 8 bases, with 18 bases spanning the gap. The CDR3 totals 15 residues. CDR1 and CDR2 (germline): MDHEN, SYDVKM. The CDR3 reads CASSFTTPMFGTQYF. Here the CDR3 DNA reads TGTGCCAGCAGTTTTACTACACCAATGTTTGGTACGCAGTATTTT. Complete variable domain (other parts from reference TRBV28 and TRBJ2-3): DVKVTQSSRYLVKRTGEKVFLECVQDMDHENMFWYRQDPGLGLRLIYFSYDVKMKEKGDIPEGYSVSREKKERFSLILESASTNQTSMYLCASSFTTPMFGTQYFGPGTRLTVL.

The V gene is TRBV10-3, the J gene TRBJ2-7; possibly TRBD1 for D (6 bases). Germline lookup yields CDR1 ENHRY and CDR2 SYGVKD. The CDR3 spans 15 residues. V dropped 7 bases and J dropped 2 bases, with 18 bases sitting between them. This CDR3 is CAIMSRNRVPYEQYF. CDR3 coding DNA: TGTGCCATCATGAGTAGGAACAGGGTCCCCTACGAGCAGTACTTC.

This clonotype was observed a few times. CDR3 coding DNA: TGCGCCAGCAGCCAAGATTTGCGAGGGGGGGCCACGGATGAGCAGTTCTTC. Protein: CASSQDLRGGATDEQFF. The chain couples TRBV4-1 to TRBJ2-1, with D maybe TRBD2 (7 bases). V was cut by 0 bases and J by 8 bases, with 20 bases left in between. This CDR3 has 17 amino acids. CDR1 MGHRA and CDR2 YSYEKL come from the germline V gene.

The J gene is TRBJ1-5, the V gene TRBV4-1, with TRBD1 as a possible D gene (5 bases). With 0 bases removed from V and 4 bases from J, the gap between germline ends came to 10 bases. The CDR3 is 15 residues long. Germline V gene data show CDR1 as MGHRA and CDR2 as YSYEKL. The CDR3 is CASSQERDGNQPQHF. In nucleotides, the CDR3 is TGCGCCAGCAGCCAAGAAAGGGACGGTAATCAGCCCCAGCATTTT.

The rearrangement links TRBV30 to TRBJ2-7; TRBD1 is a possible D gene (6 bases). The germline V gene has CDR1 GTSNPN and CDR2 SVGIG (reference sequence). Trimming left V 3 bases short and J 8 bases short, with 14 bases between. The length of the CDR3 is 12 residues. Here the CDR3 DNA reads TGTGCCTGGAGCCCGTTAGGGGGACAGCAGTACTTC. Translating gives CAWSPLGGQQYF.

The V gene is TRBV4-3, the J gene TRBJ2-7; TRBD2 might be the D (6 bases). The V and J ends lost 1 base and 1 base respectively, with 11 bases between them. Germline V gene lookup returns CDR1 LGHNA and CDR2 YSLEER. The CDR3 sequence is 15 residues long. The CDR3 is CASSQGDGGSYEQYF. CDR3 in DNA: TGCGCCAGCAGCCAAGGAGACGGGGGTTCCTACGAGCAGTACTTC.

At least ten counts were recorded for this clonotype. One end of the junction does not line up with germline, which may come from a read error. CDR3 nucleotide sequence: TGCGCCAGCAGCTTGGTCGTAGCGGGAGATACGCAGTATTTT. It translates to CASSLVVAGDTQYF. This chain uses TRBV7-2 with TRBJ2-3; 7 bases are shared with TRBD2. CDR3 length equals 14 residues. CDR1 is SGHTA and CDR2 is FQGNSA in the germline V gene. Using reference TRBV7-2 and TRBJ2-3 for the parts outside the CDR3, the full variable domain is GAGVSQSPSNKVTEKGKDVELRCDPISGHTALYWYRQSLGQGLEFLIYFQGNSAPDKSGLPSDRFSAERTGGSVSTLTIQRTQQEDSAVYLCASSLVVAGDTQYFGPGTRLTVL.

This clonotype came up many times. The CDR3 bases are TGTGCCAGCAGTTACACTGGACAGGGGTATTCACCCCTCCACTTT. Its protein product is CASSYTGQGYSPLHF. This chain links TRBV6-5 with TRBJ1-6; 9 bases line up with TRBD1. CDR3 size: 15 residues. J was trimmed by 8 bases and V by 2 bases; bases with no gene match: 4. Germline V gives CDR1 MNHEY, CDR2 SVGAGI.

This clonotype came up many times. This chain links TRBV6-2 or TRBV6-3 with TRBJ2-2, with TRBD2 matching 9 bases. V was pared by 6 bases and J by 6 bases, with 5 bases of the junction left unmatched. The CDR3 length is 14 residues. CDR1 MNHEY and CDR2 SVGEGT come from the germline V gene. This CDR3 reads CASSRGGDAGELFF. As DNA, the CDR3 is TGTGCCAGCAGCCGCGGGGGGGACGCCGGGGAGCTGTTTTTT.

This chain connects TRBV5-1 to TRBJ2-1; D call uncertain. V shed 0 bases and J shed 2 bases, with 6 bases lying between them. The CDR3 loop spans 14 amino acids. The germline gives CDR1 SGHRS, CDR2 YFSETQ. In DNA, the CDR3 is TGCGCCAGCAGCTTGGGCCGTCCCTACAATGAGCAGTTCTTC. Translating gives CASSLGRPYNEQFF.